The next 21 T cell receptor beta chains were all read from a single sample in a study of blood T cells in healthy people across ages. Next came a second PCR, run for about 7 to 12 cycles, which used a sample-barcoded 5' primer along with a J-beta primer mix. TCRdb reprocessed the 5' RACE reads via MiXCR and lists one record per CDR3 protein. The sample consists of about 670,000 distinct CDR3 sequences, about 43% of them appearing once. Sequenced sample: blood. These receptors all come from an older man in good health.

The sample holds a few counts of this clonotype. The chain is built from TRBV11-2 and TRBJ2-1, with D possibly being TRBD2 (7 bases). This CDR3 has 14 amino acids. Germline CDR1 is SGHAT and CDR2 is FQNNGV. V gave up 3 bases and J gave up 8 bases, with 14 bases separating them. DNA for the CDR3: TGTGCCAGCAGCTTCGAGGGGGAGGGGGATGAGCAGTTCTTC. Its translation: CASSFEGEGDEQFF.

The rearrangement links TRBV20-1 to TRBJ2-3; 10 bases line up with TRBD1. V dropped 6 bases and J dropped 1; count of bases not matched to a gene: 7. The length of the CDR3 is 15 residues. Germline CDR1 DFQATT, CDR2 SNEGSKA (reference sequence). CDR3 DNA: TGCAGTGCAACGACAGGGGGCCCTGGCACAGATACGCAGTATTTT. Protein product: CSATTGGPGTDTQYF.

This clonotype turned up a few times. This chain joins TRBV4-1 and TRBJ2-4; D uncertain. With 1 base removed from V and 0 bases from J, the gap between germline ends came to 10 bases. The CDR3 contains 16 residues. Germline CDR1 and CDR2: MGHRA and YSYEKL. CDR3 region: CASSQAGQVAKNIQYF. The CDR3 DNA is TGCGCCAGCAGCCAAGCAGGTCAAGTAGCCAAAAACATTCAGTACTTC.

The genes are TRBV6-5 and TRBJ2-7; 7 positions agree with TRBD1. The CDR3 is 13 residues long. The V and J ends lost 6 bases and 9 bases, in that order; junction bases with no gene match: 11. Germline CDR1 reads MNHEY; CDR2 reads SVGAGI. Here the CDR3 reads CASRDGAGGVQYF. CDR3 bases: TGTGCCAGCAGAGATGGGGCAGGGGGAGTGCAGTACTTC.

Ten or more counts support this clonotype. J is TRBJ1-4 and V is TRBV28, with TRBD1 matching 8 bases. There are 15 residues in the CDR3. Germline CDR1 is MDHEN and CDR2 is SYDVKM. J gave up 4 bases and V 5 bases, and 6 bases lay outside the gene matches. This chain's CDR3 is CASSPHRGNNEKLFF. The CDR3 DNA reads TGTGCCAGCAGTCCCCACAGGGGGAATAATGAAAAACTGTTTTTT.

This clonotype was counted a few times. This rearrangement joins TRBV5-1 to TRBJ2-7, with TRBD2 identical over 13 bases. CDR3 length: 15 amino acids. The germline CDR1 and CDR2 sequences are SGHRS and YFSETQ. The J segment lost 2 bases and the V segment lost 4 bases, leaving 3 bases of the junction unmatched. The CDR3 DNA follows: TGCGCCAGCAGCGTACTAGCGGGGGGGACCTACGAGCAGTACTTC. This encodes CASSVLAGGTYEQYF.

CDR3 coding DNA: TGCGCCAGCAGTGAGCGTGGTCCAGGGGCGATAAGCTCCTACGAGCAGTACTTC. Translated: CASSERGPGAISSYEQYF. The V call is TRBV10-2, the J call TRBJ2-7; perhaps TRBD1 as D (6 bases). Trimming stripped 2 bases from V and 0 bases from J, with 20 bases between. This CDR3 is built from 18 residues. Germline V gene lookup returns CDR1 WSHSY and CDR2 SAAADI.

This CDR3 is CASIPLAGSYNEQFF. Here the CDR3 DNA reads TGTGCCAGCATCCCCTTAGCGGGGTCCTACAATGAGCAGTTCTTC. The chain couples TRBV12-3 or TRBV12-4 to TRBJ2-1, with 8 bases that match TRBD2. V lost 7 bases, J lost 1 base, and 6 bases stayed unmatched. CDR3 size: 15 residues.

The rearrangement links TRBV5-5 to TRBJ2-3, with 8 bases aligning to TRBD2. The V gene end was trimmed by 0 bases and the J gene end by 6 bases; junction bases not matched to a gene: 6. Germline V CDR1 and CDR2: SGHKS, YYEKEE (reference sequence). The CDR3 has 15 residues. CDR3 in DNA: TGTGCCAGCAGCTTGGGGCTAGCGGGCTATGATACGCAGTATTTT. This translates into CASSLGLAGYDTQYF.

A note on this clonotype: This may be a read error: a much more frequent sequence differs by one nucleotide. The chain couples TRBV29-1 to TRBJ2-7; 7 nucleotides agree with TRBD2. Germline assignment: CDR1 SQVTM and CDR2 ANQGSEA. The CDR3 has 14 amino acids. The junction had 13 bases not matched to a gene; V was cut back by 4 bases and J by 7 bases. CDR3 protein: CSVGGSHKYNEQYF. Here the CDR3 DNA reads TGCAGCGTTGGCGGGAGTCACAAGTACAATGAGCAGTACTTC.

A note on this clonotype: A much larger clone is a single base away; this may be a read error. The rearrangement uses TRBV4-2 and TRBJ2-7, with no clear D. The CDR3 has 13 residues. The V and J ends lost 0 bases and 7 bases respectively, with 10 bases between them. In germline, CDR1 is LGHNA, CDR2 YNFKEQ. DNA for the CDR3: TGTGCCAGCAGCCAAGACCGTCTCCGTGAGCAGTACTTC. Translating it yields CASSQDRLREQYF.

A single count supports this clonotype. The V and J genes are TRBV5-8 and TRBJ1-1; 10 nucleotides agree with TRBD1. CDR3 length equals 17 residues. CDR1 and CDR2 from the germline V gene are SGHTS and YDEGEE. The J segment lost 2 bases and the V segment lost 5 bases, leaving 12 bases of the junction unmatched. Here the CDR3 reads CASRDYKGQGSNTEAFF. The DNA of the CDR3 is TGTGCCAGCAGGGACTACAAGGGACAGGGGTCTAACACTGAAGCTTTCTTT.

The chain combines TRBV27 with TRBJ2-7, with 9 positions matching TRBD1. The trim removed 4 bases at V and 3 bases at J, leaving 13 bases unmatched. Germline assignment: CDR1 MNHEY and CDR2 SMNVEV (reference sequence). The CDR3 runs to 17 residues. In nucleotides, the CDR3 is TGTGCCAGCAGTTATAGCCCTCTTCGGACAGGGGACTACGAGCAGTACTTC. This gives the protein CASSYSPLRTGDYEQYF.

This clonotype was picked up a small number of times. The rearrangement joins TRBV4-2 to TRBJ1-2; D is unclear. The CDR3 is 15 residues long. Per the germline V gene, CDR1 is LGHNA and CDR2 is YNFKEQ. Trimming shortened V by 2 bases and J by 1 base, and 11 bases separated the two germline ends. CDR3 sequence reads: CASSQSSRDNYGYTF. CDR3 nucleotides: TGTGCCAGCAGCCAAAGTTCTAGGGATAACTATGGCTACACCTTC.

This sequence joins TRBV7-2 and TRBJ2-7, with D possibly being TRBD1 (5 bases). Trimming took off 3 bases at V and 5 bases at J, with 11 bases between the two ends. Germline V gives CDR1 SGHTA, CDR2 FQGNSA. The CDR3 has 13 amino acids. CDR3 in amino acids: CASSLGWGDEQYF. The CDR3 bases are TGTGCCAGCAGCTTGGGATGGGGCGACGAGCAGTACTTC.

The chain employs TRBV6-2 or TRBV6-3 and TRBJ2-1; tentatively, D is TRBD1 (5 bases). Trimming pared 5 bases from V and 6 bases from J, leaving 17 bases between. This CDR3 spans 15 amino acids. Germline CDR1 and CDR2: MNHEY and SVGEGT. The CDR3 loop is CASSPGLLVTNEQFF. CDR3 nucleotides: TGTGCCAGCAGTCCAGGGCTGTTGGTAACCAATGAGCAGTTCTTC.

The rearrangement joins TRBV6-2 or TRBV6-3 to TRBJ1-4, with 8 bases identical to TRBD1. This CDR3 comprises 18 residues. CDR1 is MNHEY and CDR2 is SVGEGT in the germline V gene. V trimming: 0 bases; J trimming: 6 bases; junction bases outside the gene matches: 12. DNA for the CDR3: TGTGCCAGCAGTTACTCGACCTACCGGACAGGGCGGGATGAAAAACTGTTTTTT. The encoded protein is CASSYSTYRTGRDEKLFF.

This clonotype was seen only a few times. The rearrangement joins TRBV29-1 to TRBJ1-2; D ambiguous. Trimming removed 7 bases at V and 2 bases at J, with 14 bases between. The CDR3 runs 13 residues. Germline CDR1 is SQVTM and CDR2 is ANQGSEA. CDR3 region: CSADVGTNYGYTF. The CDR3 DNA follows: TGCAGCGCAGATGTCGGAACGAACTATGGCTACACCTTC.

This clonotype was recorded at least ten times. The chain combines TRBV29-1 with TRBJ2-3; 10 bases are shared with TRBD1. The CDR3 runs 16 residues. V lost 5 bases, J lost 3 bases, and 11 bases stayed unmatched. Germline values: CDR1 SQVTM, CDR2 ANQGSEA. The CDR3 spells CSVLKGQGPLTDTQYF. CDR3 bases: TGCAGCGTTTTAAAGGGACAGGGGCCTTTGACAGATACGCAGTATTTT.

The chain carries TRBV7-2 and TRBJ2-1; D unclear. The V end lost 4 bases, the J end lost 2 bases, and 12 bases lay between the germline ends. Germline-derived CDR1 and CDR2 are SGHTA and FQGNSA. The CDR3 runs 15 residues. CDR3: CASSSTAAAYNEQFF. The CDR3 bases are TGTGCCAGCAGCTCAACAGCTGCTGCCTACAATGAGCAGTTCTTC.

The chain joins TRBV6-5 to TRBJ1-5; tentative D call: TRBD1 (6 bases). The germline gives CDR1 MNHEY, CDR2 SVGAGI. Between the trimmed V and J ends, which lost 5 bases and 2 bases, there was a span of 16 bases. CDR3 length: 16 amino acids. The CDR3 spells CASSPWRGDGNQPQHF. CDR3 coding DNA: TGTGCCAGCAGTCCATGGAGGGGGGATGGCAATCAGCCCCAGCATTTT.